The 9 T cell receptor beta chains reported below all come from one sample, sequenced in a study of blood T cell repertoires in COVID-19. Clones were sequenced by immunoSEQ multiplex PCR, and TCRdb holds only the in-frame ones, with some missing. The sample lists hundreds of thousands of clones; roughly 90% were seen once. The sample comprised PBMCs or T cells enriched from blood (not recorded which). These receptor sequences come from a woman in her forties with acute COVID-19.

The chain recombines TRBV15 with TRBJ2-5; 7 bases align to TRBD1. This CDR3 has 17 residues. The V gene's germline CDR1 is LNHNV and CDR2 YYDKDF (reference sequence). V was pared by 4 bases and J by 4 bases, with 15 bases of the junction left unmatched. CDR3 loop: CATSIGVGGASRETQYF. CDR3 DNA: TGTGCCACCAGCATCGGGGTAGGGGGCGCTTCTCGAGAGACCCAGTACTTC.

V gene TRBV12-3 or TRBV12-4 combines with J gene TRBJ2-1; 10 bases fit TRBD2. The CDR3 sequence is 12 residues long. With V trimmed by 8 bases and J by 15 bases, 10 bases remained unmatched. The CDR3 coding sequence is TGTGCCAGCGGGGACATAGCGGGGGGACTGTTCTTC. Amino acid sequence: CASGDIAGGLFF.

The chain employs TRBV27 and TRBJ2-5; D perhaps matches TRBD2 (6 bases). V lost 6 bases, J lost 7 bases, and 21 bases lay in between. The germline V gene encodes CDR1 MNHEY and CDR2 SMNVEV (reference sequence). The CDR3 contains 15 residues. Written as DNA, the CDR3 is TGTGCCAGCAGCCAAAACGGGGGTACTGGGGGGACCCAGTACTTC. It encodes CASSQNGGTGGTQYF.

In its sample, this clone was seen once. The chain carries TRBV2 and TRBJ1-2, with D tentatively TRBD1 (6 bases). This CDR3 has 13 residues. Between the trimmed V and J ends, which lost 6 bases and 8 bases, there was a span of 16 bases. The germline V gene encodes CDR1 SNHLY and CDR2 FYNNEI. The DNA for the CDR3 is TGTGCCAGCAGCTCAGGGGATGGGAGAGGCTACACCTTC. Its translation is CASSSGDGRGYTF.

The chain joins TRBV18 to TRBJ1-4, with a possible D match to TRBD1 (6 bases). Per germline, CDR1 KGHSH and CDR2 LQKENI. Trimming cost V 4 bases and J 7 bases, with 13 bases left between them. The CDR3 has 14 residues. CDR3: CASSLQGSIEKLFF. The CDR3 nucleotides read TGTGCCAGCTCACTACAGGGTTCAATTGAAAAACTGTTTTTT.

A note on this clone: Within the sample, other DNA sequences also encode this same CDR3. This chain connects TRBV5-4 to TRBJ1-4, with 8 bases aligning to TRBD1. CDR1 is SGHNT, CDR2 YYREEE, per germline (reference sequence). Trimming removed 3 bases from V and 8 bases from J; junction bases left unmatched: 6. The CDR3 covers 14 residues. In DNA form, the CDR3 reads TGTGCCAGCAGCTCAGGGGGCGCCGGCGAAAAACTGTTTTTT. Translated, it gives CASSSGGAGEKLFF.

The rearrangement uses TRBV4-1 and TRBJ1-5; D remains ambiguous. CDR3 size: 15 residues. The ends were cut back, 0 bases at V and 9 bases at J, with 15 bases in the middle. Per the germline V gene, CDR1 is MGHRA and CDR2 is YSYEKL. CDR3 sequence: CASSQDPPSPGPQHF. DNA for the CDR3: TGCGCCAGCAGCCAAGATCCCCCCAGCCCAGGGCCCCAGCATTTT.

The chain carries TRBV15 and TRBJ2-7; a weak D match, TRBD2 (6 bases). V shed 0 bases and J shed 4 bases, with 7 bases lying between them. From germline, CDR1 is LNHNV and CDR2 YYDKDF (reference sequence). This CDR3 is 13 amino acids long. CDR3 DNA sequence: TGTGCCACCAGCAGAGAGGGACTTTACGAGCAGTACTTC. As protein: CATSREGLYEQYF.

This chain uses TRBV4-1 with TRBJ1-2, with D uncertain. Germline CDR1 MGHRA, CDR2 YSYEKL. V was pared by 4 bases and J by 5 bases, with 11 bases between. The CDR3 loop spans 13 amino acids. CDR3 sequence (DNA): TGCGCCAGCAGCCCCGGACTGGGTTATGGCTACACCTTC. It encodes CASSPGLGYGYTF.